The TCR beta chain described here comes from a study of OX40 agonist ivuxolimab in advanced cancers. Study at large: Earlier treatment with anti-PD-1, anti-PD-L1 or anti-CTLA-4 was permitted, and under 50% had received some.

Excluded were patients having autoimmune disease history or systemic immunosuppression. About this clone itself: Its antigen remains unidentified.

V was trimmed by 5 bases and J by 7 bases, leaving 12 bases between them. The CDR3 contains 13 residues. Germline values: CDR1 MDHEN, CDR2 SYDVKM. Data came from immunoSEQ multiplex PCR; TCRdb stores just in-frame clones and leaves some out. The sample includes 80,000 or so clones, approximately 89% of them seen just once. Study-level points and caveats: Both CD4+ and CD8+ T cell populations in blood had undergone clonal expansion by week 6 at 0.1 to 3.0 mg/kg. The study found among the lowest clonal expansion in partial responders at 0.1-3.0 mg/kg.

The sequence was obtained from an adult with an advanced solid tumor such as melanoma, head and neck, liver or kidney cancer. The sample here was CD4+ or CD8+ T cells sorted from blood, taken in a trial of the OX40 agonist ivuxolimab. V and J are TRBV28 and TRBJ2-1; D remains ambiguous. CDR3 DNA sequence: TGTGCCAGCAGTCCCCCGGTAGGGAATGAGCAGTTCTTC. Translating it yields CASSPPVGNEQFF.